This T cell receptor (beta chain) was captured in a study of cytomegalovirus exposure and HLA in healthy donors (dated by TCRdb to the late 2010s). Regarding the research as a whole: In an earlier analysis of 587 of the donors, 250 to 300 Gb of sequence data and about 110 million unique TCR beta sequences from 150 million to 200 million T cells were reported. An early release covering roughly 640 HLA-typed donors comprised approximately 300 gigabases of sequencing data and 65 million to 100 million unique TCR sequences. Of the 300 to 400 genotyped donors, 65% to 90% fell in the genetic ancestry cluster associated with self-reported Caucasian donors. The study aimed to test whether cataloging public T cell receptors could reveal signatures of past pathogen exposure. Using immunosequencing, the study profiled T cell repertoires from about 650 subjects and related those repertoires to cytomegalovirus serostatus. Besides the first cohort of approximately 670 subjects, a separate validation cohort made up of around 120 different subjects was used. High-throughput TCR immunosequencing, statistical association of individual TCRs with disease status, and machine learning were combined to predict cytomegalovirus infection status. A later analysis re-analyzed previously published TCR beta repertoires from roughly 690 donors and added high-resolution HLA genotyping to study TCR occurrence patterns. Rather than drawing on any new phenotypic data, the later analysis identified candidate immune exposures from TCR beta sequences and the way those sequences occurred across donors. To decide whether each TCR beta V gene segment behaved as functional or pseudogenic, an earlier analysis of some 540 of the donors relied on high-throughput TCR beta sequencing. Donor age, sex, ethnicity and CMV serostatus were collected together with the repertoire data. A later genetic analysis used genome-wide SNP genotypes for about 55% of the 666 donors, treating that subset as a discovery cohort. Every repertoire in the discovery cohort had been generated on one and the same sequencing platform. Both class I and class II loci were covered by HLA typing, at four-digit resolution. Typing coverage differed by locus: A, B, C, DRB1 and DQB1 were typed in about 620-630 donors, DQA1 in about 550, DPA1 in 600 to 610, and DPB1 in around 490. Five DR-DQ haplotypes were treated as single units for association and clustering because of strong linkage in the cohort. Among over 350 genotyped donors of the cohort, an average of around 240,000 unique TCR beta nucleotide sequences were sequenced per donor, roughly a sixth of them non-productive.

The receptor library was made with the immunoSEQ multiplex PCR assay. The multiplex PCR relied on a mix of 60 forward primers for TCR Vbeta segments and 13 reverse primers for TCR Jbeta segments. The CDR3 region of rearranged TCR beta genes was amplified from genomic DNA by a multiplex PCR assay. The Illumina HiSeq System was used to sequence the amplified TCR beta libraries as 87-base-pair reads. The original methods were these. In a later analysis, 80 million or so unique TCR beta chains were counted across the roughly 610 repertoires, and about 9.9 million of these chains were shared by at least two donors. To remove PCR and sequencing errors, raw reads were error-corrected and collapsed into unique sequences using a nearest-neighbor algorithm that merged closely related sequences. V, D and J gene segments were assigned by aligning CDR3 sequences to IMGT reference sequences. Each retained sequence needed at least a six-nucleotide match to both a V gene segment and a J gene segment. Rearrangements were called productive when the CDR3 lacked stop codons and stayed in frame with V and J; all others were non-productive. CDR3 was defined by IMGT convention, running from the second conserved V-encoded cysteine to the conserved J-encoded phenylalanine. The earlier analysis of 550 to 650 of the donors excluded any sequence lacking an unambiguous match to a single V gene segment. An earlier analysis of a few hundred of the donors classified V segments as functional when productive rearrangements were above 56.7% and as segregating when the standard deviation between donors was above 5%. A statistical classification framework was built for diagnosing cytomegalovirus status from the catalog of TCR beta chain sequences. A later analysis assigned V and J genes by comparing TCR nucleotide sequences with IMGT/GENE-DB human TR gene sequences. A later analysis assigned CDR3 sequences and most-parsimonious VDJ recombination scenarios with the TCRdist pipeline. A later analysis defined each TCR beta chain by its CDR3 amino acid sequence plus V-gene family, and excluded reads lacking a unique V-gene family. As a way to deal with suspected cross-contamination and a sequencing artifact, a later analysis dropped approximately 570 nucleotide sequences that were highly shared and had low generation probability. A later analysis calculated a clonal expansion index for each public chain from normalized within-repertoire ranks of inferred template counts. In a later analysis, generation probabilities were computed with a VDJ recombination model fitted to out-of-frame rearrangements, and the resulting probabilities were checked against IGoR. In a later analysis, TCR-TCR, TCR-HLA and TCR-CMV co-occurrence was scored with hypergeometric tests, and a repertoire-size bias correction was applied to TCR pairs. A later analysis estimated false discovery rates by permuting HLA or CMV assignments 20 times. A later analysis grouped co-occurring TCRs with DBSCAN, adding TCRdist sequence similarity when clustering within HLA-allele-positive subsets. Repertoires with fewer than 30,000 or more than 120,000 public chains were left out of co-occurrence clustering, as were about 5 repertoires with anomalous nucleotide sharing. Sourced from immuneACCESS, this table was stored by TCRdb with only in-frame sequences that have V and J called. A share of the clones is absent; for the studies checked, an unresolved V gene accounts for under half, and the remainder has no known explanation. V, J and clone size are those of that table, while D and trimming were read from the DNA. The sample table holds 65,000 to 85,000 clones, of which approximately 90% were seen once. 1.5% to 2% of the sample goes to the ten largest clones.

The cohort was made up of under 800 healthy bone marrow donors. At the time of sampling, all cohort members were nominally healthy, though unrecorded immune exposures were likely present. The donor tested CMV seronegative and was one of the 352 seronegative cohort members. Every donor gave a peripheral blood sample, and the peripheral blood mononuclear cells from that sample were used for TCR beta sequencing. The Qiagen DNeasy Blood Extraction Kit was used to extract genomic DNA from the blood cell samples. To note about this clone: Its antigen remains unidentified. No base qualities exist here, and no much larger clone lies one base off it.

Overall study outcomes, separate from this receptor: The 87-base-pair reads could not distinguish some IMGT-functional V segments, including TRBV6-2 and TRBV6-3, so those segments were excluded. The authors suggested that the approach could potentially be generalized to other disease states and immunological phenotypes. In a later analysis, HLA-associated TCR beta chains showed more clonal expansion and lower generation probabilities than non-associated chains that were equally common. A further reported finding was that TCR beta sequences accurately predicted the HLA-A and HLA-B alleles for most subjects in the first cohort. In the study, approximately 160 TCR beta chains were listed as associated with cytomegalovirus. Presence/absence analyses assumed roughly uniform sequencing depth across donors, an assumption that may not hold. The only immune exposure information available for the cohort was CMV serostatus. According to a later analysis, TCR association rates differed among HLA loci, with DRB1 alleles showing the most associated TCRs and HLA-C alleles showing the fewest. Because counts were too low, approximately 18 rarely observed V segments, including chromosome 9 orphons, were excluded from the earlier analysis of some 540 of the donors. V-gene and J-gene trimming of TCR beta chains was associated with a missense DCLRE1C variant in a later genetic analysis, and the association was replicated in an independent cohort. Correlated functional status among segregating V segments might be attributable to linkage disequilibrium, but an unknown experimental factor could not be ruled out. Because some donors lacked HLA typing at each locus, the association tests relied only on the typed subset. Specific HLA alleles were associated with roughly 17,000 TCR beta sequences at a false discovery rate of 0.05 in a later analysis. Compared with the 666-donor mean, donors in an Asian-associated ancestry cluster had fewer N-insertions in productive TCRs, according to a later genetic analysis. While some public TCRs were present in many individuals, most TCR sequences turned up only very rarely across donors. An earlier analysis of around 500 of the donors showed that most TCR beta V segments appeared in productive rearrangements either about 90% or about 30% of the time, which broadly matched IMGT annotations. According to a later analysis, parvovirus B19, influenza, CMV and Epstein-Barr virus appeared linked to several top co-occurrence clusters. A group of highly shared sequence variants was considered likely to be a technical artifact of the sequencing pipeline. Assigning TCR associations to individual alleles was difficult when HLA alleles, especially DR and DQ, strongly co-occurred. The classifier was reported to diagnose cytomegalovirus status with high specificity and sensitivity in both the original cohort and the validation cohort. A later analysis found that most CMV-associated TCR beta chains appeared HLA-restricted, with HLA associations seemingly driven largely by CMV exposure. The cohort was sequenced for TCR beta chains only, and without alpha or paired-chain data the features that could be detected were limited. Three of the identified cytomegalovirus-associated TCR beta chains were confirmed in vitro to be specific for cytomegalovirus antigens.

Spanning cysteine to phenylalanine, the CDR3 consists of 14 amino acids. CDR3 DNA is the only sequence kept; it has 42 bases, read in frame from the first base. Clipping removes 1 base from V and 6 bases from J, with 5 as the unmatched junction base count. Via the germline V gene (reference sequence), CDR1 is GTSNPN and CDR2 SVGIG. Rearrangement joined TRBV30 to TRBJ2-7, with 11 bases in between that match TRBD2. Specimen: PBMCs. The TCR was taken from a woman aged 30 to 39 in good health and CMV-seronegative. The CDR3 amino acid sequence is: CAWSAGTSGIEQYF. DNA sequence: TGTGCCTGGAGTGCCGGGACTAGCGGTATCGAGCAGTACTTC.